The 23 T cell receptor beta chains in this list originate from one sample, sequenced in a study of cytomegalovirus exposure and HLA in healthy donors. Using immunoSEQ multiplex PCR, the repertoire was profiled, and TCRdb retains in-frame clones only, with some absent. The repertoire holds 130,000 to 150,000 clones, with about 88% as singletons. The sequenced sample was PBMCs. Source of these receptors: a woman aged 18-29 years in good health and CMV-seropositive.

This rearrangement joins TRBV29-1 to TRBJ2-1; the match to TRBD1 covers 7 bases. Germline CDR1 and CDR2: SQVTM and ANQGSEA. This CDR3 region has 14 residues. V lost 1 base to trimming and J lost 7 bases; unmatched junction nucleotides: 7. In DNA form, the CDR3 reads TGCAGCGTTGAAGGGCCAGGGGGATGGAATGAGCAGTTCTTC. This gives the protein CSVEGPGGWNEQFF.

This sequence joins TRBV2 and TRBJ2-5, with 11 nucleotides matching TRBD1. Trimming at V came to 3 bases and at J to 5 bases, leaving 5 bases not matched to a gene. This CDR3 is 15 amino acids long. Germline V gene sequence: CDR1 SNHLY, CDR2 FYNNEI. CDR3 DNA: TGTGCCAGCAGTGACGGACAGGGGGCTTGGGAGACCCAGTACTTC. Translated, it gives CASSDGQGAWETQYF.

This sequence joins TRBV7-2 and TRBJ1-1; 7 positions agree with TRBD1. V trimming: 8 bases; J trimming: 0 bases; junction bases outside the gene matches: 9. CDR3 length: 15 amino acids. Germline V gene sequence: CDR1 SGHTA, CDR2 FQGNSA. The CDR3 protein is CASVKGGSMNTEAFF. The CDR3 bases are TGTGCCAGCGTAAAAGGGGGCAGCATGAACACTGAAGCTTTCTTT.

This rearrangement joins TRBV7-8 to TRBJ1-2, with 8 bases matching TRBD1. The CDR3 runs to 15 residues. Per germline, CDR1 SGHVS and CDR2 FQNEAQ. The J segment lost 10 bases and the V segment lost 1 base, leaving 11 bases of the junction unmatched. This CDR3 is CASSLEVRQGADYTF. CDR3 coding DNA: TGTGCCAGCAGCTTAGAGGTTCGGCAGGGGGCCGACTACACCTTC.

The chain carries TRBV27 and TRBJ2-1; 10 positions match TRBD1. V was clipped by 0 bases and J by 6 bases; unmatched bases: 5. This CDR3 comprises 16 residues. CDR1 and CDR2 from the germline V gene are MNHEY and SMNVEV (reference sequence). The CDR3 DNA is TGTGCCAGCAGTTTATCGCGACAGGGGGCATCCAATGAGCAGTTCTTC. Translation: CASSLSRQGASNEQFF.

This clone has only one observation. The V and J genes are TRBV2 and TRBJ1-2; D possibly corresponds to TRBD1 (5 bases). Germline lookup yields CDR1 SNHLY and CDR2 FYNNEI. This CDR3 has 14 residues. The V and J ends lost 2 bases and 7 bases respectively, with 14 bases between them. The CDR3 loop reads CASSELGGDGGYTF. DNA for the CDR3: TGTGCCAGCAGTGAATTGGGGGGAGACGGTGGCTACACCTTC.

The CDR3 sequence is CASSLSGGGLRNYGYTF. The CDR3 coding sequence is TGTGCCAGCAGCTTATCAGGGGGAGGTCTGCGAAACTATGGCTACACCTTC. V and J are TRBV5-4 and TRBJ1-2; the match to TRBD1 covers 7 bases. After removal of 2 bases from V and 2 bases from J, the junction contained 12 bases not matched to a gene. This CDR3 comprises 17 residues. Germline CDR1 is SGHNT and CDR2 is YYREEE (reference sequence).

The chain carries TRBV30 and TRBJ1-1; D not resolved. Germline V gene sequence: CDR1 GTSNPN, CDR2 SVGIG (reference sequence). The V and J ends lost 2 bases and 5 bases respectively, with 12 bases between them. CDR3 size: 13 residues. This chain's CDR3 is CAWSSYEGTEAFF. The CDR3 DNA sequence: TGTGCCTGGAGTTCCTATGAGGGAACTGAAGCTTTCTTT. Full variable domain (remainder filled in from reference TRBV30 and TRBJ1-1): SQTIHQWPATLVQPVGSPLSLECTVEGTSNPNLYWYRQAAGRGLQLLFYSVGIGQISSEVPQNLSASRPQDRQFILSSKKLLLSDSGFYLCAWSSYEGTEAFFGQGTRLTVV.

The V and J genes are TRBV11-1 and TRBJ1-5, with D tentatively TRBD1 (5 bases). The CDR3 covers 16 residues. Trimming removed 2 bases from V and 1 base from J, with 12 bases in between. Per the germline V gene, CDR1 is SGHAT and CDR2 is FQDESV (reference sequence). The CDR3 DNA sequence: TGTGCCAGCAGCTTAAAGCCAGGGTGGAGCAATCAGCCCCAGCATTTT. Its protein product is CASSLKPGWSNQPQHF.

This chain connects TRBV11-2 to TRBJ2-3; possibly TRBD2 for D (7 bases). Germline V lookup: CDR1 SGHAT, CDR2 FQNNGV. Trimming pared 2 bases from V and 3 bases from J, leaving 21 bases between. This CDR3 contains 18 residues. In DNA form, the CDR3 reads TGTGCCAGCAGCTTAATGGGGGTCGCGGGGGCCGGGACAGATACGCAGTATTTT. It yields the protein CASSLMGVAGAGTDTQYF.

CDR3 region: CASSDRGRGNEQFF. In DNA form, the CDR3 reads TGTGCCAGCAGTGATCGCGGGAGGGGAAATGAGCAGTTCTTC. The V and J genes are TRBV6-1 and TRBJ2-1, with TRBD2 matching over 9 bases. There are 14 residues in the CDR3. V lost 3 bases to trimming and J lost 7 bases; unmatched junction nucleotides: 4. The germline CDR1 and CDR2 sequences are MNHNS and SASEGT.

The table lists this clone with a count of one. This chain links TRBV9 with TRBJ2-7; 9 bases agree with TRBD1. V shed 3 bases and J 2 bases; nucleotides not matched to a gene: 9. CDR3 length: 16 amino acids. Germline lookup yields CDR1 SGDLS and CDR2 YYNGEE. The CDR3 DNA reads TGTGCCAGCAGCGCGAGCCAACAGGGGGCTACCTACGAGCAGTACTTC. It translates to CASSASQQGATYEQYF.

This clone was seen a single time. The chain employs TRBV28 and TRBJ1-1, with TRBD1 identical over 7 bases. The CDR3 runs 14 residues. V lost 3 bases and J lost 5; bases outside the gene matches: 6. Germline loops: CDR1 MDHEN, CDR2 SYDVKM. CDR3: CASSFVQGDTEAFF. The DNA of the CDR3 is TGTGCCAGCAGTTTTGTCCAGGGGGATACTGAAGCTTTCTTT. The full variable domain, completed using reference TRBV28 and TRBJ1-1, is DVKVTQSSRYLVKRTGEKVFLECVQDMDHENMFWYRQDPGLGLRLIYFSYDVKMKEKGDIPEGYSVSREKKERFSLILESASTNQTSMYLCASSFVQGDTEAFFGQGTRLTVV.

The chain is built from TRBV4-3 and TRBJ1-6; the match to TRBD1 covers 8 bases. Looked up from germline, CDR1 is LGHNA and CDR2 is YSLEER. The V gene end was trimmed by 3 bases and the J gene end by 8 bases; junction bases not matched to a gene: 6. This CDR3 comprises 15 residues. The CDR3 coding sequence is TGCGCCAGCAGCCAGCGGACAGGGCGGGATTCACCCCTCCACTTT. Encoded protein: CASSQRTGRDSPLHF.

This clone was observed once. The J gene is TRBJ1-6, the V gene TRBV15; TRBD1 matches at 8 bases. The germline V gene has CDR1 LNHNV and CDR2 YYDKDF (reference sequence). The CDR3 is made up of 19 amino acids. V was pared by 5 bases and J by 0 bases, with 12 bases of the junction left unmatched. The CDR3, as DNA: TGTGCCACCAGCCACTGGACAGGGACCGTGTCCTCCTATAATTCACCCCTCCACTTT. Translation gives CATSHWTGTVSSYNSPLHF.

The chain has TRBV4-1 and TRBJ1-3; no firm D call. Germline V gene sequence: CDR1 MGHRA, CDR2 YSYEKL. Trimming pared 2 bases from V and 4 bases from J, leaving 3 bases between. The CDR3 sequence is 12 residues long. The CDR3 coding sequence is TGCGCCAGCAGCCAATCGGGAAACACCATATATTTT. This codes for CASSQSGNTIYF.

The rearrangement links TRBV7-9 to TRBJ2-1; 10 nucleotides line up with TRBD1. The V segment lost 5 bases and the J segment 8 bases; nucleotides outside the gene matches: 9. The V gene's germline CDR1 is SEHNR and CDR2 FQNEAQ (reference sequence). The CDR3 runs to 15 residues. CDR3 bases: TGTGCCAGCAGCCGTGGGGGACAGGGGTCCCATGAGCAGTTCTTC. Protein sequence: CASSRGGQGSHEQFF.

The chain carries TRBV5-4 and TRBJ1-1, with D perhaps matching TRBD1 (5 bases). The CDR3 contains 15 residues. Germline V gene data show CDR1 as SGHNT and CDR2 as YYREEE (reference sequence). Trimming stripped 0 bases from V and 3 bases from J, with 12 bases between. In nucleotides, the CDR3 is TGTGCCAGCAGCTTGGCTGGACGGGGGGACACTGAAGCTTTCTTT. Translating gives CASSLAGRGDTEAFF.

The V call is TRBV5-1, the J call TRBJ2-1; 12 bases are shared with TRBD2. The CDR3 sequence is 17 residues long. The germline V gene encodes CDR1 SGHRS and CDR2 YFSETQ. Losses at the gene ends were 4 bases for V and 0 bases for J; bases not matched to a gene: 5. The CDR3 region is CASSGTSGFSSYNEQFF. The CDR3 DNA sequence: TGCGCCAGCAGCGGGACTAGCGGGTTCAGCTCCTACAATGAGCAGTTCTTC.

This clone has just one count. V usage is TRBV5-6 and J usage is TRBJ2-3; TRBD1 is a possible D gene (6 bases). CDR1 and CDR2 from the germline V gene are SGHDT and YYEEEE. The CDR3 sequence is 15 residues long. V lost 2 bases and J 6 bases, leaving 16 bases between the germline ends. The CDR3 region is CASSFEGERVDTQYF. CDR3 nucleotide sequence: TGTGCCAGCAGCTTCGAGGGGGAGCGTGTTGATACGCAGTATTTT.

The J gene is TRBJ2-7, the V gene TRBV28; D is perhaps TRBD1 (5 bases). CDR1 and CDR2 from the germline V gene are MDHEN and SYDVKM. The V and J ends lost 6 bases and 3 bases respectively, with 18 bases between them. The CDR3 runs to 15 residues. The CDR3 DNA reads as TGTGCCAGCAGCCCCGGACACAAAGATTACTACGAGCAGTACTTC. It codes for CASSPGHKDYYEQYF.

This clone was picked up one time. The chain joins TRBV5-5 to TRBJ1-3, with D hard to call. The ends were cut back, 5 bases at V and 9 bases at J, with 21 bases in the middle. Germline CDR1 and CDR2: SGHKS and YYEKEE (reference sequence). CDR3 length: 15 residues. DNA of the CDR3: TGTGCCAGCAGTCGTCACAGCTCCGAGGGCGCCACCATATATTTT. It is translated as CASSRHSSEGATIYF.

The rearrangement uses TRBV25-1 and TRBJ2-2, with unresolved D. V gave up 2 bases and J gave up 3 bases, with 7 bases separating them. CDR3 length: 14 residues. The germline V gene has CDR1 MGHDK and CDR2 SYGVNS. The CDR3 DNA reads as TGTGCCAGCAGTGAACGGGTGTACACCGGGGAGCTGTTTTTT. It codes for CASSERVYTGELFF.